The T cell receptor (beta chain) under discussion was sequenced for a study of OX40 agonist ivuxolimab in advanced cancers. The data were produced by immunoSEQ multiplex PCR, yet TCRdb's version contains in-frame clones alone and is incomplete. The data hold under 70,000 clones, with 85% observed a single time. V lost 6 bases, J lost 3 bases, and 5 bases stayed unmatched. Germline lookup yields CDR1 SGHAT and CDR2 FQNNGV. The CDR3 sequence is 16 residues long. The V and J genes are TRBV11-2 and TRBJ2-3; 14 bases line up with TRBD2. This clonotype originated in an adult with an advanced solid tumor such as melanoma, head and neck, liver or kidney cancer. Sequencing was performed on CD4+ or CD8+ T cells sorted from blood, taken in a trial of the OX40 agonist ivuxolimab. The CDR3 region has the DNA TGTGCCAGCAGTCAGACTAGCGGGAGGGTTACAGATACGCAGTATTTT. Its translation is CASSQTSGRVTDTQYF.